What follows is one T cell receptor (beta chain) and its context. The CDR3 covers 13 residues. V dropped 4 bases and J dropped 2 bases, with 8 bases sitting between them. Germline V lookup: CDR1 MNHEY, CDR2 SVGAGI. This specimen comes from a study of technical replicates of blood from several donors. Generated by immunoSEQ multiplex PCR, the TCRdb table keeps only in-frame clones and is missing some. The table records approximately 66,000 clones, 88% of them present only once. The receptor was derived from a human donor in good health. Some clones in this sample may be carry-over from other donors' samples. This rearrangement joins TRBV6-5 to TRBJ1-1; D perhaps matches TRBD1 (6 bases). What was sequenced was PBMCs. CDR3 in DNA: TGTGCCAGCAGTTCAGGGGCAAACACTGAAGCTTTCTTT. Translating it yields CASSSGANTEAFF.